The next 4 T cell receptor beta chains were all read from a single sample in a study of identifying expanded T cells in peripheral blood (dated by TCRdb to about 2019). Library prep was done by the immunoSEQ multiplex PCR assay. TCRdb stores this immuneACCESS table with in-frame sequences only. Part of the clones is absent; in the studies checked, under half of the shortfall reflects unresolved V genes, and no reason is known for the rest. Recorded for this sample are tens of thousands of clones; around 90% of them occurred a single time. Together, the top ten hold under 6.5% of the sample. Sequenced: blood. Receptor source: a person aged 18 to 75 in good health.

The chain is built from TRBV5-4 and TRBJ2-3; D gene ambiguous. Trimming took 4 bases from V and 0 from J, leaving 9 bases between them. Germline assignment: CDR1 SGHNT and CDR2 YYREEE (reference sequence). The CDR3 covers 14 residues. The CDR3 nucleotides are TGTGCCAGCAGCCTCAGGACGAGCACAGATACGCAGTATTTT. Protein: CASSLRTSTDTQYF. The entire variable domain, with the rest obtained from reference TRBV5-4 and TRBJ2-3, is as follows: ETGVTQSPTHLIKTRGQQVTLRCSSQSGHNTVSWYQQALGQGPQFIFQYYREEENGRGNFPPRFSGLQFPNYSSELNVNALELDDSALYLCASSLRTSTDTQYFGPGTRLTVL.

CDR3 sequence reads: CASSYSNRGPYGYTF. CDR3 DNA sequence: TGTGCCAGCAGTTACTCGAACAGGGGGCCCTATGGCTACACCTTC. The genes are TRBV6-6 and TRBJ1-2; 9 bases line up with TRBD1. V lost 0 bases and J lost 4; bases outside the gene matches: 3. Germline V gene data show CDR1 as MNHNY and CDR2 as SVGAGI (reference sequence). The CDR3 is made up of 15 amino acids.

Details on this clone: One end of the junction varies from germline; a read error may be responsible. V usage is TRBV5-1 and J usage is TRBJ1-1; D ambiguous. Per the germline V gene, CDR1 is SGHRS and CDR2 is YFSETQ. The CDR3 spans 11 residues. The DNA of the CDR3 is TGCGCCAGCAGCTTGAATACTGAAGCTTTCTTT. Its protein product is CASSLNTEAFF.

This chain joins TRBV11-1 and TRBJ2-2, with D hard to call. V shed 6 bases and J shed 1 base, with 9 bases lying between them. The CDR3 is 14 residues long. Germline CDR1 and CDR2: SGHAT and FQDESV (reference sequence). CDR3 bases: TGTGCCAGCAGTCGACATAGGAACACCGGGGAGCTGTTTTTT. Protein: CASSRHRNTGELFF. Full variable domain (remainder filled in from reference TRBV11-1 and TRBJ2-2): EAEVAQSPRYKITEKSQAVAFWCDPISGHATLYWYRQILGQGPELLVQFQDESVVDDSQLPKDRFSAERLKGVDSTLKIQPAELGDSAMYLCASSRHRNTGELFFGEGSRLTVL.